The sequence of this TCR beta chain was determined in a study of CD8 T cells in ankylosing spondylitis. Study observations and caveats: Characteristic of ankylosing spondylitis blood, it appeared, was a TCR beta motif comprising about 8 highly homologous variants.

This clonotype was seen ten or more times. Its cognate antigen is unknown. The CDR3 length is 16 residues. V dropped 0 bases and J dropped 2 bases, with 12 bases sitting between them. Germline values: CDR1 MNHEY, CDR2 SVGAGI. TCRdb recomputed calls from the 5' RACE reads with MiXCR, one row per CDR3 protein. Found here are fewer than 550,000 distinct CDR3 sequences, about 5.2% of them singletons; the top ten hold 3% to 4.5%. What was sequenced was blood, either unsorted or a sorted T cell fraction (not recorded which). This sequence originates from a male donor with ankylosing spondylitis. V and J are TRBV6-5 and TRBJ2-3; D call uncertain. This CDR3 is CASSYSSSTPTDTQYF. CDR3 DNA sequence: TGTGCCAGCAGTTACTCATCCTCGACCCCCACAGATACGCAGTATTTT.